This T cell receptor (beta chain) was identified during a study of identical twins. This CDR3 contains 15 residues. J was trimmed by 2 bases and V by 3 bases; bases with no gene match: 6. Germline CDR1 reads ENHRY; CDR2 reads SYGVKD. This clonotype was observed a few times. TCRdb itself ran the 5' RACE reads through MiXCR, one entry per CDR3 protein. The profile covers about 480,000 distinct CDR3 sequences, with approximately 15% appearing a single time and about 0.52% taken by the ten largest. These data also formed part of another study, on yellow fever vaccine responses in identical twins.

Sequenced material: CD4+ T cells sorted from blood. The clonotype was recovered from a young woman in good health. The chain joins TRBV10-3 to TRBJ2-7; 8 bases fit TRBD2. CDR3 bases: TGTGCCATCAGTGAACAGGGACTAGGGCCCTACGAGCAGTACTTC. Encoded protein: CAISEQGLGPYEQYF.